Each of the 15 T cell receptor beta chains below was sequenced from the same sample in a study of cytomegalovirus exposure and HLA in healthy donors. This PCR relied on a set of 60 Vbeta primers and 13 Jbeta primers. Produced via immunoSEQ multiplex PCR; TCRdb's table is partial and in-frame only. The sample lists some 130,000 clones, around 77% seen once, with around 2% in the top ten. The sequencing sample was made of PBMCs. The receptors originated from a man younger than 45 in good health and CMV-seronegative.

The V and J genes are TRBV16 and TRBJ2-1, with D perhaps matching TRBD1 (6 bases). V dropped 6 bases and J dropped 3 bases, with 15 bases sitting between them. The V gene's germline CDR1 is KGHSY and CDR2 FQNENV. The CDR3 sequence is 15 residues long. CDR3 sequence reads: CASRPRTANYNEQFF. DNA of the CDR3: TGTGCCAGCAGGCCGAGGACAGCGAACTACAATGAGCAGTTCTTC.

This clone was seen only once. The V gene is TRBV11-2, the J gene TRBJ2-5, with D perhaps TRBD2 (5 bases). Germline V gene lookup returns CDR1 SGHAT and CDR2 FQNNGV. The length of the CDR3 is 17 residues. V lost 2 bases, J lost 5 bases, and 21 bases lay in between. This chain's CDR3 is CASSLITASWSSETQYF. CDR3 sequence (DNA): TGTGCCAGCAGCTTAATAACCGCTAGCTGGAGCTCGGAGACCCAGTACTTC. The variable domain in full, with the rest retrieved from reference TRBV11-2 and TRBJ2-5, is EAGVAQSPRYKIIEKRQSVAFWCNPISGHATLYWYQQILGQGPKLLIQFQNNGVVDDSQLPKDRFSAERLKGVDSTLKIQPAKLEDSAVYLCASSLITASWSSETQYFGPGTRLLVL.

V and J are TRBV2 and TRBJ2-6; D gene unclear. The germline CDR1 and CDR2 sequences are SNHLY and FYNNEI. The V and J ends lost 8 bases and 6 bases respectively, with 11 bases between them. CDR3 length equals 13 residues. CDR3 DNA sequence: TGTGCCAGCCACTACGGCCTGGCCAACGTCCTGACTTTC. Protein: CASHYGLANVLTF. The full variable domain, rest sourced from reference TRBV2 and TRBJ2-6, is EPEVTQTPSHQVTQMGQEVILRCVPISNHLYFYWYRQILGQKVEFLVSFYNNEISEKSEIFDDQFSVERPDGSNFTLKIRSTKLEDSAMYFCASHYGLANVLTFGAGSRLTVL.

The chain couples TRBV2 to TRBJ2-1; the match to TRBD1 covers 7 bases. Germline-derived CDR1 and CDR2 are SNHLY and FYNNEI. V lost 6 bases and J lost 7; bases outside the gene matches: 9. The CDR3 has 14 amino acids. The DNA for the CDR3 is TGTGCCAGCAGCGAACTAAGGGGGCGGAATGAGCAGTTCTTC. Protein product: CASSELRGRNEQFF.

This chain joins TRBV5-1 and TRBJ2-7; TRBD1 agrees at 7 bases. Germline V lookup: CDR1 SGHRS, CDR2 YFSETQ. V lost 4 bases, J lost 6 bases, and 10 bases stayed unmatched. CDR3 size: 14 residues. The DNA of the CDR3 is TGCGCCAGCAGCGGCTTAGAGGGGGCCCTCGAGCAGTACTTC. This encodes CASSGLEGALEQYF.

Comment on this clone: In the same sample, other DNA sequences code for this CDR3. This chain links TRBV5-1 with TRBJ2-3; TRBD2 matches 7 bases. There are 15 residues in the CDR3. With V trimmed by 0 bases and J by 3 bases, 4 bases remained unmatched. Germline V gene data show CDR1 as SGHRS and CDR2 as YFSETQ. CDR3 DNA sequence: TGCGCCAGCAGCTTGGAGGCGGGAGTAACAGATACGCAGTATTTT. It codes for CASSLEAGVTDTQYF.

This chain uses TRBV11-2 with TRBJ2-7; D is ambiguous. V gave up 4 bases and J gave up 3 bases, with 4 bases separating them. The CDR3 runs to 11 residues. The germline V gene has CDR1 SGHAT and CDR2 FQNNGV. CDR3 sequence (DNA): TGTGCCAGCAGCTCCCTCTACGAGCAGTACTTC. Protein: CASSSLYEQYF.

This chain uses TRBV6-6 with TRBJ2-3; 12 bases match TRBD2. The CDR3 is 16 residues long. CDR1 MNHNY and CDR2 SVGAGI come from the germline V gene (reference sequence). V was pared by 5 bases and J by 0 bases, with 3 bases of the junction left unmatched. This CDR3 is CASSRTSGTSTDTQYF. The CDR3 coding sequence is TGTGCCAGCAGTCGGACTAGCGGGACTAGCACAGATACGCAGTATTTT.

This chain links TRBV10-3 with TRBJ1-1; D is uncertain. Trimming removed 4 bases at V and 4 bases at J, with 4 bases between. The CDR3 is made up of 11 amino acids. Germline CDR1 ENHRY, CDR2 SYGVKD. The CDR3 nucleotides are TGTGCCATCAGTGGGGCCACTGAAGCTTTCTTT. This gives the protein CAISGATEAFF.

The chain recombines TRBV27 with TRBJ2-1; TRBD2 matches 13 bases. The V and J ends lost 7 bases and 9 bases, in that order; junction bases with no gene match: 9. Germline loops: CDR1 MNHEY, CDR2 SMNVEV (reference sequence). The CDR3 spans 15 residues. CDR3 bases: TGTGCCAGCACCCAACTAGCGGGAGGGCCGGGTGAGCAGTTCTTC. Its translation is CASTQLAGGPGEQFF.

This chain uses TRBV5-1 with TRBJ2-1; 7 bases match TRBD1. The V and J ends lost 0 bases and 6 bases, in that order; junction bases with no gene match: 9. CDR1 SGHRS and CDR2 YFSETQ come from the germline V gene. This CDR3 comprises 16 residues. CDR3 DNA: TGCGCCAGCAGCTTGGAGACAGGGCTCAGGGGCAATGAGCAGTTCTTC. Translated, it gives CASSLETGLRGNEQFF.

The rearrangement links TRBV7-2 to TRBJ2-6, with no clear D. V lost 2 bases, J lost 3 bases, and 11 bases lay in between. CDR3 length: 16 residues. Germline assignment: CDR1 SGHTA and CDR2 FQGNSA. As DNA, the CDR3 is TGTGCCAGCAGCTTAAATGGTGCGATTGGGGCCAACGTCCTGACTTTC. Residues: CASSLNGAIGANVLTF.

The chain carries TRBV4-2 and TRBJ2-3; 8 bases map to TRBD2. Trimming cost V 3 bases and J 11 bases; bases outside gene matches: 25. The germline gives CDR1 LGHNA, CDR2 YNFKEQ. The CDR3 is made up of 19 amino acids. The CDR3 loop is CASSHPGEAGGRSGGWQYF. CDR3 sequence (DNA): TGTGCCAGCAGCCACCCCGGAGAGGCGGGAGGCCGCTCCGGTGGTTGGCAGTATTTT.

The chain has TRBV19 and TRBJ2-3, with 15 bases matching TRBD2. The CDR3 consists of 18 residues. Germline V gene sequence: CDR1 LNHDA, CDR2 SQIVND (reference sequence). V gave up 8 bases and J gave up 4 bases; unmatched junction bases: 13. CDR3 protein: CASSSGLAGGRGADTQYF. In DNA, the CDR3 is TGTGCCAGTTCGTCTGGACTAGCGGGAGGGCGGGGAGCAGATACGCAGTATTTT.

For the CDR3, the DNA is TGTGCCAGCATTGCCTTGAGCTCTGGAAACACCATATATTTT. Its protein is CASIALSSGNTIYF. The V gene is TRBV6-5, the J gene TRBJ1-3; D gene unclear. Trimming took off 7 bases at V and 0 bases at J, with 10 bases between the two ends. The CDR3 sequence is 14 residues long. CDR1 and CDR2 from the germline V gene are MNHEY and SVGAGI.